The 8 T cell receptor beta chains listed next were all sequenced from one sample in a study of T cell changes during pregnancy in multiple sclerosis (dated by TCRdb to the late 2010s). Library generation was performed with the immunoSEQ multiplex PCR assay. In TCRdb, the immuneACCESS table is reduced to in-frame sequences with V and J assigned. These tables do not hold every clone; where another copy was compared, an unresolved V gene accounts for under half, and the others remain unexplained. This sample is represented by more than 30,000 clones; more than 85% of them were singletons. The ten largest clones represent about 8.5% of the sample. Sequencing was performed on CD8+ T cells from peripheral blood mononuclear cells, taken in the third trimester of pregnancy. The receptor set was obtained from a female donor with multiple sclerosis, enrolled in a pregnancy study.

V gene TRBV5-5 combines with J gene TRBJ2-1; 10 bases map to TRBD1. V shed 2 bases and J 2 bases; nucleotides not matched to a gene: 1. Germline V gene sequence: CDR1 SGHKS, CDR2 YYEKEE (reference sequence). The CDR3 consists of 15 residues. DNA of the CDR3: TGTGCCAGCAGCTTAGGACAGGGGGCCTACAATGAGCAGTTCTTC. It specifies CASSLGQGAYNEQFF.

V and J are TRBV4-1 and TRBJ1-1; the D gene is possibly TRBD1 (6 bases). Trimming stripped 4 bases from V and 1 base from J, with 10 bases between. The CDR3 loop spans 14 amino acids. Per germline, CDR1 MGHRA and CDR2 YSYEKL. The CDR3 region is CASSLRGQNTEAFF. CDR3 DNA: TGCGCCAGCAGCCTCCGGGGACAGAACACTGAAGCTTTCTTT.

J is TRBJ2-7 and V is TRBV19, with 10 bases lining up with TRBD1. Looked up from germline, CDR1 is LNHDA and CDR2 is SQIVND (reference sequence). The V and J ends lost 1 base and 1 base, in that order; junction bases with no gene match: 4. This CDR3 has 16 residues. Here the CDR3 reads CASSIGPGQGSYEQYF. Here the CDR3 DNA reads TGTGCCAGTAGTATAGGACCGGGACAGGGGTCCTACGAGCAGTACTTC.

This rearrangement joins TRBV19 to TRBJ2-7; 12 nucleotides match TRBD2. Looked up from germline, CDR1 is LNHDA and CDR2 is SQIVND (reference sequence). V trimming: 8 bases; J trimming: 3 bases; junction bases outside the gene matches: 5. This CDR3 spans 14 amino acids. CDR3: CASARTSGDYEQYF. The DNA for the CDR3 is TGTGCCAGTGCCCGGACTAGCGGGGACTACGAGCAGTACTTC.

The J gene is TRBJ1-1, the V gene TRBV6-5, with 8 positions matching TRBD1. Per germline, CDR1 MNHEY and CDR2 SVGAGI. The CDR3 has 14 residues. The V gene end was trimmed by 5 bases and the J gene end by 5 bases; junction bases not matched to a gene: 7. In nucleotides, the CDR3 is TGTGCCAGCAGTCTCCAGGGGGCGGATACTGAAGCTTTCTTT. Residues: CASSLQGADTEAFF.

The chain joins TRBV5-6 to TRBJ2-7; 7 nucleotides agree with TRBD1. The length of the CDR3 is 14 residues. Germline CDR1 reads SGHDT; CDR2 reads YYEEEE. V trimming: 4 bases; J trimming: 3 bases; junction bases outside the gene matches: 7. This CDR3 reads CASSRWDSNYEQYF. CDR3 in DNA: TGTGCCAGCAGCCGTTGGGACAGCAACTACGAGCAGTACTTC.

The chain recombines TRBV2 with TRBJ1-3; no clear D gene. The CDR3 has 15 residues. Germline CDR1 reads SNHLY; CDR2 reads FYNNEI. The V gene lost 0 bases and the J gene lost 3 bases, with 9 bases spanning the gap. The CDR3 DNA follows: TGTGCCAGCAGTGAAGCGCAACTCTATGGAAACACCATATATTTT. Its protein is CASSEAQLYGNTIYF. The full variable domain, with the rest looked up from reference TRBV2 and TRBJ1-3, is EPEVTQTPSHQVTQMGQEVILRCVPISNHLYFYWYRQILGQKVEFLVSFYNNEISEKSEIFDDQFSVERPDGSNFTLKIRSTKLEDSAMYFCASSEAQLYGNTIYFGEGSWLTVV.

This chain uses TRBV7-9 with TRBJ1-2; a weak D match, TRBD1 (6 bases). This CDR3 is 19 amino acids long. V was pared by 5 bases and J by 1 base, with 26 bases between. Germline V gene data show CDR1 as SEHNR and CDR2 as FQNEAQ (reference sequence). The CDR3 spells CASSPDGEDSNQYNYGYTF. The CDR3 bases are TGTGCCAGCAGCCCAGACGGAGAGGACAGCAACCAGTATAACTATGGCTACACCTTC.